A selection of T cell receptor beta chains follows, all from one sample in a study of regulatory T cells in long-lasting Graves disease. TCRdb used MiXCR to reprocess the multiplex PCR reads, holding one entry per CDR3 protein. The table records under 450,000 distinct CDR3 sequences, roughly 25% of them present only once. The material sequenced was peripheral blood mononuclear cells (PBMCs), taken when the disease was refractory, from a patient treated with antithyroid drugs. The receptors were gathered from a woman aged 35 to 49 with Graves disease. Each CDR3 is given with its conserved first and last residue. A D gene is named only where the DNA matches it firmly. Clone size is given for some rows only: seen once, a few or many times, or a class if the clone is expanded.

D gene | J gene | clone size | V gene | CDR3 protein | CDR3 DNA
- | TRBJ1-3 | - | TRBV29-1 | CSVEVGPRNTIYF | TGCAGCGTTGAAGTGGGCCCCCGAAACACCATATATTTT
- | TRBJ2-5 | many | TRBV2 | CATREVETQYF | TGTGCCACCCGAGAGGTTGAGACCCAGTACTTC
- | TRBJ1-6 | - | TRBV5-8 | CASSLTSPLHF | TGTGCCAGCAGCTTGACCTCACCCCTCCACTTT
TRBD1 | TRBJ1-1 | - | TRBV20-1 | CSARGQSNTEAFF | TGCAGTGCTAGGGGACAGTCGAACACTGAAGCTTTCTTT
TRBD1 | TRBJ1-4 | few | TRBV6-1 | CASSPDRAVGEKLFF | TGTGCCAGCAGCCCTGACAGGGCTGTAGGAGAAAAACTGTTTTTT
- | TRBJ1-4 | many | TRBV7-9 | CASSPVVGNTYWEKLFF | TGTGCCAGCAGCCCGGTTGTGGGTAATACCTATTGGGAAAAACTGTTTTTT
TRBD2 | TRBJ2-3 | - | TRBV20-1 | CSASGWTSGRSDTQYF | TGCAGTGCTAGCGGATGGACTAGCGGGAGATCAGATACGCAGTATTTT
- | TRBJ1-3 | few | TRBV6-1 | CASRLGRTSSGNTIYF | TGTGCCAGCAGGTTGGGACGCACGAGCTCTGGAAACACCATATATTTT
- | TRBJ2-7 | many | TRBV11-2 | CASSFGLGIADTYEQYF | TGTGCCAGCAGCTTTGGTCTTGGGATAGCGGATACCTACGAGCAGTACTTC
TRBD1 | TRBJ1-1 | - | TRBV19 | CASSIATGGNTEAFF | TGTGCCAGTAGTATAGCAACAGGGGGGAACACTGAAGCTTTCTTT
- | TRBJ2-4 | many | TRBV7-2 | CASSQRTDSRNIQYF | TGTGCCAGCAGCCAACGGACAGACTCGCGAAACATTCAGTACTTC
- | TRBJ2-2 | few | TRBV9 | CASSVDRAGTNTGELFF | TGTGCCAGCAGCGTAGATCGGGCCGGAACGAACACCGGGGAGCTGTTTTTT
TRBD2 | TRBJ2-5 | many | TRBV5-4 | CASSPGLAGGSQETQYF | TGTGCCAGCAGCCCGGGACTAGCGGGAGGGTCGCAAGAGACCCAGTACTTC
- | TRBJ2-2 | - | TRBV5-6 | CASRPGTGELFF | TGTGCCAGCAGACCAGGCACCGGGGAGCTGTTTTTT
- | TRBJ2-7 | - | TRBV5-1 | CASSLGGGYDGYEQYF | TGCGCCAGCAGCTTGGGAGGGGGATACGACGGGTACGAGCAGTACTTC
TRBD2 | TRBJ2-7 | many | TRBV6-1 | CASSRLAGEYEQYF | TGTGCCAGCAGTCGACTAGCGGGAGAGTACGAGCAGTACTTC
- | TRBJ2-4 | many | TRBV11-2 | CASSSPGVENIQYF | TGTGCCAGCAGCTCTCCAGGGGTCGAAAACATTCAGTACTTC
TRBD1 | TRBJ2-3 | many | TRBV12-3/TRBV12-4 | CASSTGGRTQYF | TGTGCCAGCAGCACAGGGGGAAGGACGCAGTATTTT
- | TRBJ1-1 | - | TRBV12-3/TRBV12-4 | CASSPWTENTEAFF | TGTGCCAGCAGTCCGTGGACAGAGAACACTGAAGCTTTCTTT
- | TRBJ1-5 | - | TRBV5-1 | CASEQINRPQHF | TGCGCCAGCGAACAGATCAATCGGCCCCAGCATTTT